This TCR beta chain was retrieved from a study of T-cell reconstitution after alpha-beta-depleted transplantation in children. Turning to this clonotype: Its specificity is not known.

The TCRbeta library was prepared with unique molecular identifiers. Each CDR3 protein is one row after TCRdb ran MiXCR on the PCR reads. This sample has about 830,000 distinct CDR3 sequences, with roughly 16% found just once. Study-wide results and caveats: There were some patients whose high TCRbeta diversity at day 60 came from surviving recipient T cells and thymic progenitors. At around two months after transplant, the alpha-beta T cells were reportedly derived from several hundred expanded clones that came from non-depleted graft cells.

From germline, CDR1 is SGHTA and CDR2 FQGNSA. The CDR3 covers 14 residues. Trimming removed 2 bases at V and 3 bases at J, with 11 bases between. The TCR sequence derives from a male patient younger than 18 who had a stem cell transplant for acute lymphoblastic leukemia, so the T cells may come from the graft donor. V is TRBV7-2 and J is TRBJ2-7, with a tentative D call TRBD2 (6 bases). Sequenced material: PBMCs, mostly from graft donor cells, taken 360 days after TCRalphabeta/CD19-depleted stem cell transplant. CDR3 sequence: CASSLRSGVYEQYF. The DNA of the CDR3 is TGTGCCAGCAGCTTACGTAGCGGAGTCTACGAGCAGTACTTC.